This T cell receptor (beta chain) was sequenced in a study of blood T cell repertoires in COVID-19. Only a few counts were recorded for this clone. The CDR3 consists of 16 residues. V lost 0 bases and J 0 bases, leaving 10 bases between the germline ends. Per germline, CDR1 PRHDT and CDR2 FYEKMQ (reference sequence). Authors' analysis steps: Scientists estimated how many nucleated cells there were by amplifying reference gene primers. Produced via immunoSEQ multiplex PCR; TCRdb's table is partial and in-frame only. Clonal size and the V and J genes are those of that table, whereas D and trimming came from the DNA. The data show 200,000 to 300,000 clones, with around 90% seen just once and around 5.1% held by the top ten.

The sample was peripheral blood. The source is a woman aged 60-75 years with COVID-19, enrolled during active disease. This sequence joins TRBV13 and TRBJ2-3; D not resolved. The CDR3 loop is CASSLGVLPSTDTQYF. Written as DNA, the CDR3 is TGTGCCAGCAGCTTAGGGGTTCTACCTAGCACAGATACGCAGTATTTT.